This entry lists 32 T cell receptor beta chains sequenced from one sample in a study of cytomegalovirus exposure and HLA in healthy donors. Amplification used 60 Vbeta primers and 13 Jbeta primers. TCRdb keeps only in-frame clones here, not all; method: immunoSEQ multiplex PCR. This table has 200,000 or so clones, more than 60% appearing once. Sequenced material: PBMCs. The receptors were gathered from a girl aged 2-10 years in good health and CMV-seronegative.

This chain connects TRBV5-1 to TRBJ1-2, with no clear D. CDR3 length equals 16 residues. V was pared by 0 bases and J by 3 bases, with 15 bases between. CDR1 and CDR2 from the germline V gene are SGHRS and YFSETQ. The CDR3 reads CASSLAGKRMDYGYTF. The CDR3 DNA reads TGCGCCAGCAGCTTGGCCGGGAAGCGTATGGACTATGGCTACACCTTC.

The J gene is TRBJ2-7, the V gene TRBV7-6; 9 bases fit TRBD1. With 5 bases clipped from V and 6 bases from J, the junction kept 11 bases outside the gene matches. The CDR3 consists of 15 residues. CDR1 and CDR2 from the germline V gene are SGHVS and FNYEAQ. The CDR3 nucleotides are TGTGCCAGCAGCCCCCATGGGGACAGGGAGGGCGAGCAGTACTTC. Translated: CASSPHGDREGEQYF.

The V call is TRBV29-1, the J call TRBJ2-3; D is undetermined. V shed 4 bases and J shed 2 bases, with 16 bases lying between them. CDR3 length: 15 residues. CDR1 is SQVTM and CDR2 is ANQGSEA in the germline V gene. CDR3 sequence reads: CSVVVISSNTDTQYF. DNA of the CDR3: TGCAGCGTTGTCGTAATTAGTTCGAACACAGATACGCAGTATTTT.

The chain employs TRBV30 and TRBJ2-1; D ambiguous. The CDR3 contains 12 residues. Germline lookup yields CDR1 GTSNPN and CDR2 SVGIG (reference sequence). The V and J ends lost 1 base and 3 bases respectively, with 4 bases between them. The CDR3 loop is CAWSGLYNEQFF. CDR3 nucleotide sequence: TGTGCCTGGAGTGGGCTCTACAATGAGCAGTTCTTC. The full variable domain, in which reference TRBV30 and TRBJ2-1 provide the parts outside the CDR3, is SQTIHQWPATLVQPVGSPLSLECTVEGTSNPNLYWYRQAAGRGLQLLFYSVGIGQISSEVPQNLSASRPQDRQFILSSKKLLLSDSGFYLCAWSGLYNEQFFGPGTRLTVL.

This clone was seen only once. The chain combines TRBV6-6 with TRBJ1-2; the D is unclear. Per germline, CDR1 MNHNY and CDR2 SVGAGI (reference sequence). The CDR3 is made up of 12 amino acids. V lost 2 bases, J lost 10 bases, and 11 bases lay in between. Here the CDR3 reads CASSYVAANYTF. Written as DNA, the CDR3 is TGTGCCAGCAGTTACGTAGCCGCCAACTACACCTTC.

This clone has more than one count but fewer than ten. Here the CDR3 reads CAGGDRDYSPLHF. CDR3 in DNA: TGTGCCGGTGGGGACAGGGATTATTCACCCCTCCACTTT. This chain uses TRBV21-1 with TRBJ1-6; TRBD1, the table's D call, lacks a check against the DNA. TRBV21-1 is listed as a pseudogene. The CDR3 covers 13 residues.

V gene TRBV29-1 combines with J gene TRBJ1-1; D unclear. Germline loops: CDR1 SQVTM, CDR2 ANQGSEA. The CDR3 is 10 residues long. V dropped 6 bases and J dropped 3 bases, with 5 bases sitting between them. The CDR3 nucleotides read TGCAGCGTGATAGACACTGAAGCTTTCTTT. Translated, it gives CSVIDTEAFF.

The sample holds a few counts of this clone. The chain is built from TRBV6-5 and TRBJ1-2; D gene ambiguous. The CDR3 is 15 residues long. Trimming stripped 2 bases from V and 2 bases from J, with 12 bases between. Germline V gene lookup returns CDR1 MNHEY and CDR2 SVGAGI. This CDR3 is CASSYQGGGNYGYTF. CDR3 in DNA: TGTGCCAGCAGTTACCAAGGTGGAGGGAACTATGGCTACACCTTC.

The J gene is TRBJ2-3, the V gene TRBV7-9; D ambiguous. V lost 6 bases, J lost 2 bases, and 9 bases lay in between. Germline V gives CDR1 SEHNR, CDR2 FQNEAQ (reference sequence). This CDR3 region has 13 residues. The CDR3 here is CASRRGDTDTQYF. The CDR3 nucleotides read TGTGCCAGCAGAAGAGGTGACACAGATACGCAGTATTTT.

This clone has a handful of counts. The gene calls are TRBV6-5 and TRBJ1-4; D perhaps matches TRBD1 (5 bases). V lost 5 bases and J lost 4, with 8 bases in between. The CDR3 length is 13 residues. Germline lookup yields CDR1 MNHEY and CDR2 SVGAGI. The CDR3 spells CASSPQVNEKLFF. The CDR3 DNA sequence: TGTGCCAGCAGTCCACAGGTTAATGAAAAACTGTTTTTT.

This chain uses TRBV2 with TRBJ2-3; TRBD2 might be the D (6 bases). Germline V gene lookup returns CDR1 SNHLY and CDR2 FYNNEI. Trimming shortened V by 4 bases and J by 3 bases, and 11 bases separated the two germline ends. The CDR3 has 14 residues. This chain's CDR3 is CASSVLRETDTQYF. CDR3 bases: TGTGCCAGCAGTGTACTGCGGGAAACAGATACGCAGTATTTT.

This clone was counted only a few times. The J gene is TRBJ2-3, the V gene TRBV4-1; 8 bases agree with TRBD2. In germline, CDR1 is MGHRA, CDR2 YSYEKL. The ends lost 1 base at V and 3 bases at J; junction bases unmatched: 3. This CDR3 comprises 15 residues. The CDR3 DNA reads as TGCGCCAGCAGCCAAGGACTAGCGAAGACAGATACGCAGTATTTT. Translation gives CASSQGLAKTDTQYF.

The chain employs TRBV7-9 and TRBJ2-2, with TRBD1 identical over 7 bases. Germline loops: CDR1 SEHNR, CDR2 FQNEAQ (reference sequence). CDR3 length: 15 residues. The trim removed 5 bases at V and 3 bases at J, leaving 6 bases unmatched. The CDR3, as DNA: TGTGCCAGCAGCAAGGGGGCGCGCGACACCGGGGAGCTGTTTTTT. It codes for CASSKGARDTGELFF.

The V call is TRBV6-6, the J call TRBJ1-5, with D hard to call. The CDR3 totals 14 residues. CDR1 is MNHNY and CDR2 is SVGAGI in the germline V gene (reference sequence). V lost 0 bases to trimming and J lost 6 bases, with 9 bases between them. The CDR3 sequence is CASSYSPAGQPQHF. In DNA form, the CDR3 reads TGTGCCAGCAGTTACTCGCCCGCGGGTCAGCCCCAGCATTTT.

The chain carries TRBV28 and TRBJ1-2, with TRBD1 as a possible D gene (6 bases). The CDR3 totals 14 residues. CDR1 and CDR2 (germline): MDHEN, SYDVKM. V was clipped by 3 bases and J by 4 bases, with 12 bases between them. The CDR3 loop reads CASSLSGHVYGYTF. In DNA form, the CDR3 reads TGTGCCAGCAGTTTGTCGGGACACGTCTATGGCTACACCTTC.

The rearrangement joins TRBV7-9 to TRBJ2-2, with 8 bases that match TRBD2. The CDR3 contains 16 residues. J lost 1 base, V lost 5 bases, and 6 bases had no gene match. CDR1 and CDR2 (germline): SEHNR, FQNEAQ (reference sequence). The DNA for the CDR3 is TGTGCCAGCAGCCCCCGACTAGCGAGGAACACCGGGGAGCTGTTTTTT. The encoded protein is CASSPRLARNTGELFF. Full variable domain (outside the CDR3, taken from reference TRBV7-9 and TRBJ2-2): DTGVSQNPRHKITKRGQNVTFRCDPISEHNRLYWYRQTLGQGPEFLTYFQNEAQLEKSRLLSDRFSAERPKGSFSTLEIQRTEQGDSAMYLCASSPRLARNTGELFFGEGSRLTVL.

The V gene is TRBV4-2, the J gene TRBJ2-2; D ambiguous. V lost 0 bases to trimming and J lost 6 bases, with 11 bases between them. There are 15 residues in the CDR3. Germline assignment: CDR1 LGHNA and CDR2 YNFKEQ. This chain's CDR3 is CASSQDLVSPGELFF. The CDR3 DNA reads as TGTGCCAGCAGCCAAGATTTGGTTAGCCCCGGGGAGCTGTTTTTT.

The V gene is TRBV19, the J gene TRBJ2-1, with 9 bases lining up with TRBD2. CDR1 is LNHDA, CDR2 SQIVND, per germline (reference sequence). The J segment lost 5 bases and the V segment lost 5 bases, leaving 10 bases of the junction unmatched. The length of the CDR3 is 16 residues. DNA of the CDR3: TGTGCCAGTAGTCTGTCAAGCGGGAGGAGAAACAATGAGCAGTTCTTC. It codes for CASSLSSGRRNNEQFF.

This chain joins TRBV11-3 and TRBJ2-1, with D perhaps TRBD2 (5 bases). The CDR3 spans 14 residues. CDR1 is SGHNT, CDR2 YENEEA, per germline. V gave up 1 base and J gave up 9 bases, with 13 bases separating them. Written as DNA, the CDR3 is TGTGCCAGCAGCTTAGGGGCTAGCAACGGTGAGCAGTTCTTC. Translated, it gives CASSLGASNGEQFF. Full variable domain (remainder filled in from reference TRBV11-3 and TRBJ2-1): EAGVVQSPRYKIIEKKQPVAFWCNPISGHNTLYWYLQNLGQGPELLIRYENEEAVDDSQLPKDRFSAERLKGVDSTLKIQPAELGDSAVYLCASSLGASNGEQFFGPGTRLTVL.

The sample holds many counts of this clone. The rearrangement links TRBV27 to TRBJ1-4; 8 nucleotides agree with TRBD1. Germline-derived CDR1 and CDR2 are MNHEY and SMNVEV (reference sequence). The CDR3 contains 15 residues. Unmatched junction bases numbered 7, after V lost 4 bases and J lost 6 bases. The CDR3 loop reads CASSSTGDSDEKLFF. CDR3 DNA sequence: TGTGCCAGCAGTTCGACAGGGGATTCGGATGAAAAACTGTTTTTT.

The gene calls are TRBV5-1 and TRBJ2-7; 7 nucleotides align to TRBD1. V trimming: 7 bases; J trimming: 2 bases; junction bases outside the gene matches: 12. The CDR3 runs 15 residues. Germline V gives CDR1 SGHRS, CDR2 YFSETQ. The CDR3 loop is CASEKGQHPPYEQYF. In DNA, the CDR3 is TGCGCCAGCGAGAAGGGACAGCACCCTCCCTACGAGCAGTACTTC. The whole variable domain, filled in from reference TRBV5-1 and TRBJ2-7, reads KAGVTQTPRYLIKTRGQQVTLSCSPISGHRSVSWYQQTPGQGLQFLFEYFSETQRNKGNFPGRFSGRQFSNSRSEMNVSTLELGDSALYLCASEKGQHPPYEQYFGPGTRLTVT.

In its sample, this clone was seen a few times. V is TRBV2 and J is TRBJ2-1, with 14 positions matching TRBD2. Germline V gives CDR1 SNHLY, CDR2 FYNNEI. The CDR3 is 21 amino acids. The junction had 26 bases not matched to a gene; V was cut back by 9 bases and J by 7 bases. The CDR3 coding sequence is TGTGCCAGTCAGCGGTCCCCCCTCCGACTAGCGGGAGGGCCATTAGGGAATGAGCAGTTCTTC. Translated, it gives CASQRSPLRLAGGPLGNEQFF.

This clone showed up just once. The J gene is TRBJ2-3, the V gene TRBV4-2; 14 bases match TRBD2. CDR3 length equals 19 residues. CDR1 LGHNA and CDR2 YNFKEQ come from the germline V gene. The trim removed 4 bases at V and 1 base at J, leaving 10 bases unmatched. The CDR3 nucleotides read TGTGCCAGCAGCCCTCTTAGGACTAGCGGGGGGCGGGGCACAGATACGCAGTATTTT. Residues: CASSPLRTSGGRGTDTQYF.

The chain combines TRBV5-6 with TRBJ2-7, with D unresolved. The CDR3 is made up of 13 amino acids. The germline gives CDR1 SGHDT, CDR2 YYEEEE. The V gene lost 0 bases and the J gene lost 4 bases, with 8 bases spanning the gap. The CDR3 bases are TGTGCCAGCAGCTTGGACGGCAGGTACGAGCAGTACTTC. Its translation is CASSLDGRYEQYF.

The rearrangement links TRBV6-5 to TRBJ2-2, with D maybe TRBD1 (6 bases). Trimming pared 5 bases from V and 0 bases from J, leaving 10 bases between. This CDR3 has 15 amino acids. Germline V gene lookup returns CDR1 MNHEY and CDR2 SVGAGI. CDR3 residues: CASSLGGPNTGELFF. The CDR3 DNA reads as TGTGCCAGCAGTCTAGGGGGACCGAACACCGGGGAGCTGTTTTTT.

V usage is TRBV27 and J usage is TRBJ2-3; 11 bases line up with TRBD2. Germline V gene sequence: CDR1 MNHEY, CDR2 SMNVEV (reference sequence). This CDR3 comprises 19 residues. With V trimmed by 2 bases and J by 4 bases, 14 bases remained unmatched. Here the CDR3 reads CASSLGQGPTLAGADTQYF. The CDR3 region has the DNA TGTGCCAGCAGTTTAGGACAGGGGCCGACACTAGCGGGAGCAGATACGCAGTATTTT.

This clone occurred a few times. The genes are TRBV18 and TRBJ2-2; 8 positions match TRBD2. Germline CDR1 KGHSH, CDR2 LQKENI. The length of the CDR3 is 15 residues. V lost 5 bases to trimming and J lost 4 bases; unmatched junction nucleotides: 6. CDR3 sequence reads: CASSSRGGLTGELFF. DNA of the CDR3: TGTGCCAGCTCATCTCGGGGGGGCCTCACCGGGGAGCTGTTTTTT.

V usage is TRBV2 and J usage is TRBJ2-1, with 13 nucleotides matching TRBD2. With 10 bases clipped from V and 4 bases from J, the junction kept 4 bases outside the gene matches. The CDR3 totals 14 residues. The germline V gene has CDR1 SNHLY and CDR2 FYNNEI. CDR3 amino acids: CAILGLAGYNEQFF. CDR3 in DNA: TGTGCCATCCTGGGACTAGCGGGGTACAATGAGCAGTTCTTC.

V is TRBV4-2 and J is TRBJ2-4; 7 bases fit TRBD2. Germline CDR1 LGHNA, CDR2 YNFKEQ. J gave up 4 bases and V 0 bases, and 6 bases lay outside the gene matches. The CDR3 spans 16 residues. In nucleotides, the CDR3 is TGTGCCAGCAGCCAAGATTTGAGGACTAGGAAAAACATTCAGTACTTC. It is translated as CASSQDLRTRKNIQYF.

The chain has TRBV6-5 and TRBJ2-1; D possibly corresponds to TRBD1 (6 bases). The ends were cut back, 2 bases at V and 0 bases at J, with 8 bases in the middle. Germline V gives CDR1 MNHEY, CDR2 SVGAGI. CDR3 length equals 15 residues. CDR3 coding DNA: TGTGCCAGCAGTTACCAGGGGACCTCCTACAATGAGCAGTTCTTC. Encoded protein: CASSYQGTSYNEQFF.

The chain combines TRBV6-6 with TRBJ1-1; 7 nucleotides match TRBD1. The germline gives CDR1 MNHNY, CDR2 SVGAGI (reference sequence). The CDR3 runs 14 residues. J gave up 6 bases and V 4 bases, and 8 bases lay outside the gene matches. In DNA, the CDR3 is TGTGCCAGCAGTTTGACAGGGAAGGACCCTGAAGCTTTCTTT. It translates to CASSLTGKDPEAFF.

This chain connects TRBV29-1 to TRBJ2-5; 11 bases agree with TRBD2. J lost 3 bases, V lost 4 bases, and 4 bases had no gene match. The length of the CDR3 is 14 residues. Germline values: CDR1 SQVTM, CDR2 ANQGSEA. The CDR3 nucleotides read TGCAGCGTTGTCAGACTAGCGGGAAAAGAGACCCAGTACTTC. Translated, it gives CSVVRLAGKETQYF.